These 6 T cell receptor beta chains share one sample of origin, sequenced in a study of blood T cell repertoires in COVID-19. Sequenced by immunoSEQ multiplex PCR; TCRdb stores in-frame clones only, minus some. Of some 180,000 clones listed, 88% are singletons. Source material: peripheral blood. These receptors were obtained from a man aged 45-65 years who had recovered from COVID-19.

The rearrangement links TRBV28 to TRBJ1-5; the D gene is possibly TRBD1 (6 bases). Trimming took 2 bases from V and 5 from J, leaving 13 bases between them. The V gene's germline CDR1 is MDHEN and CDR2 SYDVKM. The CDR3 length is 15 residues. The CDR3 loop is CASSLRGGADQPQHF. For the CDR3, the DNA is TGTGCCAGCAGTTTAAGGGGGGGCGCAGATCAGCCCCAGCATTTT.

The gene calls are TRBV1 and TRBJ1-5; the D call of TRBD1 is as the table states it, not checked on the DNA. TRBV1 is assigned pseudogene status. The CDR3 is 16 amino acids. The CDR3 DNA reads as TGCACCAGCAGCCCTCCCCAGGACAGAGAAAATCAGCCCCAGCATTTT. Translating gives CTSSPPQDRENQPQHF.

This chain links TRBV25-1 with TRBJ1-4, with a possible D match to TRBD1 (6 bases). Trimming stripped 9 bases from V and 5 bases from J, with 10 bases between. Germline values: CDR1 MGHDK, CDR2 SYGVNS. CDR3 length equals 12 residues. CDR3 in DNA: TGTGCCAGGGGACAAGAGAATGAAAAACTGTTTTTT. It codes for CARGQENEKLFF.

The V and J genes are TRBV12-3 or TRBV12-4 and TRBJ2-1; D is perhaps TRBD1 (6 bases). CDR3 length: 11 amino acids. V shed 6 bases and J shed 9 bases, with 9 bases lying between them. The CDR3 here is CASSRGGEQFF. Here the CDR3 DNA reads TGTGCCAGCAGCCGAGGGGGTGAGCAGTTCTTC.

V is TRBV7-8 and J is TRBJ2-5; D perhaps matches TRBD1 (5 bases). V was clipped by 5 bases and J by 1 base, with 14 bases between them. This CDR3 comprises 15 residues. Germline CDR1 reads SGHVS; CDR2 reads FQNEAQ. The CDR3 protein is CASSRMGQTQETQYF. As DNA, the CDR3 is TGTGCCAGCAGCCGAATGGGGCAGACCCAAGAGACCCAGTACTTC.

The chain couples TRBV19 to TRBJ2-1; D might be TRBD2 (5 bases). V lost 3 bases, J lost 8 bases, and 17 bases lay in between. The V gene's germline CDR1 is LNHDA and CDR2 SQIVND (reference sequence). This CDR3 comprises 15 residues. The CDR3 bases are TGTGCCAGTAGTATTTCGTCTAGCCCCCGGCATGAGCAGTTCTTC. Translating gives CASSISSSPRHEQFF.